This TCR beta chain was found in a study of blood T cell repertoires in COVID-19. J was trimmed by 10 bases and V by 0 bases; bases with no gene match: 7. There are 16 residues in the CDR3. Looked up from germline, CDR1 is LGHNA and CDR2 is YSLEER. The assay was immunoSEQ multiplex PCR, and TCRdb's table has in-frame clones only and misses some. Among 150,000 to 170,000 clones listed, approximately 79% were seen once. This clone came up a few times. V usage is TRBV4-3 and J usage is TRBJ1-4; TRBD1 aligns across 11 bases. This receptor was obtained from a man aged 50 to 59 who had recovered from COVID-19. Sequencing was carried out using PBMCs or T cells enriched from blood (not recorded which). The CDR3 DNA follows: TGCGCCAGCAGCCAAGAGAGGACAGGGGGCCGGGGAAAACTGTTTTTT. The encoded protein is CASSQERTGGRGKLFF.